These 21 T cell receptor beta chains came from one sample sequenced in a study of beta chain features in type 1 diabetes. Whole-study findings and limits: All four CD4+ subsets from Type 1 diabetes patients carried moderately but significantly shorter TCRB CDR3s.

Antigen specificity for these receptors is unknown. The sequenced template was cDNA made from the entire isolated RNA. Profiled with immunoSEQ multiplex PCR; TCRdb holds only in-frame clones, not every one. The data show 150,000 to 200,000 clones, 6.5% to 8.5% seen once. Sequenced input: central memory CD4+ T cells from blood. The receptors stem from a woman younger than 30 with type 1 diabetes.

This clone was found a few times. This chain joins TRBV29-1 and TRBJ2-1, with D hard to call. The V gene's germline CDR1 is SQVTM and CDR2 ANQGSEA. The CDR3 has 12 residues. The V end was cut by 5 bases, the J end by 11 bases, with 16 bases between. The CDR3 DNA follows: TGCAGCGTTAACCCCGCCAGTGACAAGCAGTTCTTC. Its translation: CSVNPASDKQFF.

The CDR3 region is CSALGYNEQFF. Written as DNA, the CDR3 is TGCAGTGCCCTCGGTTACAATGAGCAGTTCTTC. This chain connects TRBV20-1 to TRBJ2-1; D is unresolved. In germline, CDR1 is DFQATT, CDR2 SNEGSKA (reference sequence). This CDR3 has 11 amino acids. Between the trimmed V and J ends, which lost 6 bases and 4 bases, there was a span of 7 bases.

The CDR3 protein is CASSLRSASGIYEQYF. The CDR3 DNA reads as TGTGCCAGCAGCTTAAGGTCAGCTAGCGGGATCTACGAGCAGTACTTC. This chain joins TRBV7-2 and TRBJ2-7, with 9 positions matching TRBD2. The CDR3 extends over 16 amino acids. V lost 2 bases and J lost 3; bases outside the gene matches: 8. Germline loops: CDR1 SGHTA, CDR2 FQGNSA.

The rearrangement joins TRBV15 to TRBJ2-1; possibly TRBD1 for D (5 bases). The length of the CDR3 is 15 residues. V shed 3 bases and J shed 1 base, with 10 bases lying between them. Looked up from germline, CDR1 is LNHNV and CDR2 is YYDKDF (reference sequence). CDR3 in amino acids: CATSRGRGSYNEQFF. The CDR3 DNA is TGTGCCACCAGCAGGGGAAGGGGTTCCTACAATGAGCAGTTCTTC.

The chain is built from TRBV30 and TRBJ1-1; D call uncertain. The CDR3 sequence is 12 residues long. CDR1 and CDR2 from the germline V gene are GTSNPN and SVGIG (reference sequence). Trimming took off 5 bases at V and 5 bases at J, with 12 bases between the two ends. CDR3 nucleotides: TGTGCCTGGGGGCCGTGGAGGACTGAAGCTTTCTTT. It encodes CAWGPWRTEAFF.

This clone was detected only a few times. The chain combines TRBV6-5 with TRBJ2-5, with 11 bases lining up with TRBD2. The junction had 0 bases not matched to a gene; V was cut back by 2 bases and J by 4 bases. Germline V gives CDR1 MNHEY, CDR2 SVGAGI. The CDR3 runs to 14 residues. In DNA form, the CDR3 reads TGTGCCAGCAGTTACCTAGCGGGAGGAGAGACCCAGTACTTC. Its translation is CASSYLAGGETQYF.

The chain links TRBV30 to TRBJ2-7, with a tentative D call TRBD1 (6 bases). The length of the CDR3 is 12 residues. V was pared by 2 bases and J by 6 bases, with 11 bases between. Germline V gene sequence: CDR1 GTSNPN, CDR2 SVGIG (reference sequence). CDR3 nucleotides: TGTGCCTGGAGTTTAACAGGGACCGAGCAGTACTTC. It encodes CAWSLTGTEQYF.

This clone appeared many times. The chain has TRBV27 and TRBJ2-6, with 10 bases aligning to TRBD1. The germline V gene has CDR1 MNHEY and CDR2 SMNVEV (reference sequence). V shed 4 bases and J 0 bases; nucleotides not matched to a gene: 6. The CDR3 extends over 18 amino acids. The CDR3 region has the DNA TGTGCCAGCAGTTACATATGGGACAGGGGCTCTGGGGCCAACGTCCTGACTTTC. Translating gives CASSYIWDRGSGANVLTF. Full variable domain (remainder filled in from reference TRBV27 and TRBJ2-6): EAQVTQNPRYLITVTGKKLTVTCSQNMNHEYMSWYRQDPGLGLRQIYYSMNVEVTDKGDVPEGYKVSRKEKRNFPLILESPSPNQTSLYFCASSYIWDRGSGANVLTFGAGSRLTVL.

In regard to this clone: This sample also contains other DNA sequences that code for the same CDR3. The CDR3 DNA sequence: TGTGCCAGCTCACCACCAGCAGAGACCCAGTACTTC. This encodes CASSPPAETQYF. The gene calls are TRBV18 and TRBJ2-5; no reliable D call. V was trimmed by 0 bases and J by 4 bases, leaving 3 bases between them. The CDR3 spans 12 residues. The germline V gene has CDR1 KGHSH and CDR2 LQKENI.

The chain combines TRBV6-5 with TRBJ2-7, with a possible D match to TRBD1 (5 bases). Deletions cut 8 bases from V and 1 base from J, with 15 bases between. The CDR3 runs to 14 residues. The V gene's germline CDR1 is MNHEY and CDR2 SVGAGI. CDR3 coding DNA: TGTGCCAGCTCGACGCAGGGTTATTCCTACGAGCAGTACTTC. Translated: CASSTQGYSYEQYF.

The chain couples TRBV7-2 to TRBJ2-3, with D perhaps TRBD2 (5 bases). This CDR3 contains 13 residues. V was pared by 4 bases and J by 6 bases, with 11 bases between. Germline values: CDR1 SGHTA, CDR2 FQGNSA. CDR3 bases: TGTGCCAGCAGCTCAGTCGGACTTGATACGCAGTATTTT. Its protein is CASSSVGLDTQYF.

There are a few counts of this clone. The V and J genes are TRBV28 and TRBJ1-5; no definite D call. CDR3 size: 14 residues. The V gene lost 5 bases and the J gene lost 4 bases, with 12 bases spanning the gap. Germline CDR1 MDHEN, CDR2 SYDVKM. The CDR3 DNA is TGTGCCAGCAGTCCGAGTACGAGGAATCAGCCCCAGCATTTT. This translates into CASSPSTRNQPQHF.

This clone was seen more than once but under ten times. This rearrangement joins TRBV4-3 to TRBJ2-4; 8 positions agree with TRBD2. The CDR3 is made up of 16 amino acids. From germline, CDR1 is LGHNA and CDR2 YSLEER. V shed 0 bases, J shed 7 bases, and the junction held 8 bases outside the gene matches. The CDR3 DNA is TGCGCCAGCAGCCAAGATAAACGGGAGGGCCGTAACATTCAGTACTTC. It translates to CASSQDKREGRNIQYF.

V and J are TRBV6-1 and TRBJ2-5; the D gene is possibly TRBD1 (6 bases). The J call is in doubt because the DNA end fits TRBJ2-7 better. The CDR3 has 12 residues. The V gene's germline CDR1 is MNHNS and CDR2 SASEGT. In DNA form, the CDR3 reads TGTGCCATCCGGGACACCAGCTACGAGCAGTACTTC. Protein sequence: CAIRDTSYEQYF.

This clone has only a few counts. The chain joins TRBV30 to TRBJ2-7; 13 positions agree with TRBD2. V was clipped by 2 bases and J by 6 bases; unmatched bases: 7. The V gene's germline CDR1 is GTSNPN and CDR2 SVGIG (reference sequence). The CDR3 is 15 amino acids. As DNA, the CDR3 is TGTGCCTGGAGTAATAAAGGACTAGCGGGAGTCGAGCAGTACTTC. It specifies CAWSNKGLAGVEQYF.

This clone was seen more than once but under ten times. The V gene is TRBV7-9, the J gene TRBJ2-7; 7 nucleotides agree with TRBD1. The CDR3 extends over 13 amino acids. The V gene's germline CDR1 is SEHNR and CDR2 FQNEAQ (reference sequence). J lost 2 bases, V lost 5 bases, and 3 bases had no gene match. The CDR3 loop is CASSTQGPYEQYF. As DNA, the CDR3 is TGTGCCAGCAGCACACAGGGGCCCTACGAGCAGTACTTC.

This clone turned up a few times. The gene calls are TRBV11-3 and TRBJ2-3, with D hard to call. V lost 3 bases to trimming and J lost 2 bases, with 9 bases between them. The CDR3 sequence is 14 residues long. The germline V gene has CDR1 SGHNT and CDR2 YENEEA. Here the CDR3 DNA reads TGTGCCAGCAGCTTTTCCTACTTCACAGATACGCAGTATTTT. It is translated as CASSFSYFTDTQYF.

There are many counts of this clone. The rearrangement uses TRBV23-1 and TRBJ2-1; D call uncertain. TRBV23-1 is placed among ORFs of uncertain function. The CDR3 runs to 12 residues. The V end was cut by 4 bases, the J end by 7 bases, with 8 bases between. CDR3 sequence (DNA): TGCGCCAGCAGTCGAGGAGAGAATGAGCAGTTCTTC. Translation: CASSRGENEQFF.

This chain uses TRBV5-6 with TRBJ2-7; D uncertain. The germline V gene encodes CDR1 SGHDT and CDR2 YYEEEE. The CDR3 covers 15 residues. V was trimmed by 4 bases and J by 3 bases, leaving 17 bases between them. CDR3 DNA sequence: TGTGCCAGCAGCAGCTTGGGTCAGACGGGCTACGAGCAGTACTTC. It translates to CASSSLGQTGYEQYF.

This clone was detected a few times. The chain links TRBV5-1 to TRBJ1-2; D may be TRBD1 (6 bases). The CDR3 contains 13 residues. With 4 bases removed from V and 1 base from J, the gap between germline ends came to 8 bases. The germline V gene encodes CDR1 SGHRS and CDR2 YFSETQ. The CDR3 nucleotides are TGCGCCAGCAGCCTGGACAGTAACTATGGCTACACCTTC. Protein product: CASSLDSNYGYTF. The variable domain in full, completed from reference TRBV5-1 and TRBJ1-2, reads KAGVTQTPRYLIKTRGQQVTLSCSPISGHRSVSWYQQTPGQGLQFLFEYFSETQRNKGNFPGRFSGRQFSNSRSEMNVSTLELGDSALYLCASSLDSNYGYTFGSGTRLTVV.

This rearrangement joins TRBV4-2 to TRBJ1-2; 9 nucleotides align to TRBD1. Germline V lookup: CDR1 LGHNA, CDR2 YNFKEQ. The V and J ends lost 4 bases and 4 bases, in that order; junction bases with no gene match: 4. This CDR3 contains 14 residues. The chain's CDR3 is CASSPGTGIYGYTF. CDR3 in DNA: TGTGCCAGCAGCCCGGGGACAGGGATCTATGGCTACACCTTC.